One sample yielded the 15 T cell receptor beta chains listed below, sequenced in a study of human T cells and chemical hapten exposure. Each CDR3 protein gets one entry after TCRdb re-called the RACE reads with MiXCR. The data contain over 150,000 distinct CDR3 sequences, around a quarter of them seen just once; the ten biggest clones take up 2.1%. Time point specified: patch test 3, about 24 weeks after DPC sensitization. Indicated treatment: therapeutic diphenylcyclopropenone sensitization with weekly scalp DPC. The specimen comprised whole blood, sampled in connection with sensitization to the hapten diphenylcyclopropenone (DPC). The receptors here all came from a woman aged 18-29 years with alopecia areata. Some clones in this sample may be carry-over from other donors' samples.

The rearrangement uses TRBV27 and TRBJ1-2; 7 nucleotides align to TRBD1. The CDR3 loop spans 14 amino acids. Unmatched junction bases numbered 6, after V lost 8 bases and J lost 0 bases. Germline CDR1 and CDR2: MNHEY and SMNVEV (reference sequence). The CDR3 DNA is TGTGCCAGCTCCGACAGGGACCCTAACTATGGCTACACCTTC. It yields the protein CASSDRDPNYGYTF.

The chain links TRBV4-2 to TRBJ2-7; 7 nucleotides agree with TRBD2. The CDR3 spans 18 residues. The V and J ends lost 10 bases and 2 bases, in that order; junction bases with no gene match: 23. Per germline, CDR1 LGHNA and CDR2 YNFKEQ. CDR3 coding DNA: TGTGCCAAAAAACCTAACCTTAAGCGGAGGGGAGGGCCCTACGAGCAGTACTTC. It translates to CAKKPNLKRRGGPYEQYF.

The DNA of the CDR3 is TGTGCCAGCAGCACCGAAGGGCGTCAGCCCCAGCATTTT. Protein sequence: CASSTEGRQPQHF. This sequence joins TRBV9 and TRBJ1-5; D unclear. CDR1 SGDLS and CDR2 YYNGEE come from the germline V gene. V was pared by 4 bases and J by 6 bases, with 11 bases between. CDR3 length equals 13 residues.

In this sample, this clonotype turned up a few times. The chain links TRBV30 to TRBJ2-3; D is perhaps TRBD1 (5 bases). The CDR3 contains 15 residues. The ends were cut back, 5 bases at V and 0 bases at J, with 15 bases in the middle. CDR1 and CDR2 from the germline V gene are GTSNPN and SVGIG (reference sequence). CDR3 loop: CAWSPQDTSTDTQYF. The DNA of the CDR3 is TGTGCCTGGTCTCCCCAGGACACCAGCACAGATACGCAGTATTTT. Filled out from reference TRBV30 and TRBJ2-3, the complete variable domain reads SQTIHQWPATLVQPVGSPLSLECTVEGTSNPNLYWYRQAAGRGLQLLFYSVGIGQISSEVPQNLSASRPQDRQFILSSKKLLLSDSGFYLCAWSPQDTSTDTQYFGPGTRLTVL.

This clonotype occurred many times. CDR3 coding DNA: TGTGCCAGCAGTTATTTAGCGGGGGGAGCCTACAATGAGCAGTTCTTC. This gives the protein CASSYLAGGAYNEQFF. The V and J genes are TRBV12-3 or TRBV12-4 and TRBJ2-1, with 10 bases fitting TRBD2. The CDR3 consists of 16 residues. The V and J ends lost 4 bases and 2 bases, in that order; junction bases with no gene match: 5.

This clonotype was seen more than once but under ten times. V gene TRBV3-1 combines with J gene TRBJ2-7, with a tentative D call TRBD2 (5 bases). The CDR3 is made up of 13 amino acids. Germline CDR1 is LGHDT and CDR2 is YNNKEL (reference sequence). Trimming removed 1 base from V and 12 bases from J, with 16 bases in between. The CDR3 reads CASSQVEGAKWYF. CDR3 DNA: TGTGCCAGCAGCCAAGTCGAGGGAGCGAAATGGTACTTC.

This clonotype has ten or more counts. The chain joins TRBV29-1 to TRBJ2-2; D is unclear. The germline V and J ends were trimmed by 4 bases and 0 bases, with 0 bases remaining between them. The CDR3 spans 11 residues. Germline V CDR1 and CDR2: SQVTM, ANQGSEA. CDR3 sequence reads: CSVANTGELFF. The CDR3 DNA sequence: TGCAGCGTTGCGAACACCGGGGAGCTGTTTTTT.

The chain employs TRBV30 and TRBJ2-1; possibly TRBD1 for D (5 bases). CDR1 and CDR2 (germline): GTSNPN, SVGIG (reference sequence). The CDR3 extends over 12 amino acids. The V end lost 4 bases, the J end lost 7 bases, and 11 bases lay between the germline ends. Here the CDR3 reads CAWKAGLNEQFF. The CDR3 DNA sequence: TGTGCCTGGAAGGCAGGGTTGAATGAGCAGTTCTTC.

This clonotype was observed many times. V gene TRBV3-2 combines with J gene TRBJ1-5; the D call TRBD1 from the table was never checked on the DNA. TRBV3-2 is described as a pseudogene. This CDR3 spans 18 amino acids. CDR3 nucleotides: TGTGCCAGCAGCCCACACGTCACAGGGGGCGAAAGCAATCAGCCCCAGCATTTT. Protein product: CASSPHVTGGESNQPQHF.

The chain has TRBV20-1 and TRBJ2-7, with unresolved D. Germline V gives CDR1 DFQATT, CDR2 SNEGSKA (reference sequence). This CDR3 is 11 amino acids long. V was trimmed by 5 bases and J by 5 bases, leaving 10 bases between them. The CDR3 region is CSARGTDEQYF. In DNA, the CDR3 is TGCAGTGCTCGTGGTACCGACGAGCAGTACTTC.

This sequence joins TRBV4-1 and TRBJ1-2, with 8 nucleotides matching TRBD1. In germline, CDR1 is MGHRA, CDR2 YSYEKL. V trimming: 1 base; J trimming: 9 bases; junction bases outside the gene matches: 7. The CDR3 consists of 14 residues. CDR3 residues: CASSQGPGGASYTF. The CDR3 DNA reads TGCGCCAGCAGCCAAGGTCCAGGGGGCGCAAGCTACACCTTC.

There are a few counts of this clonotype. The chain couples TRBV29-1 to TRBJ2-5; a weak D match, TRBD1 (6 bases). The CDR3 covers 12 residues. Germline V CDR1 and CDR2: SQVTM, ANQGSEA. The ends were cut back, 4 bases at V and 3 bases at J, with 9 bases in the middle. The CDR3 DNA is TGCAGCGTTGTAGGGACAAAAGAGACCCAGTACTTC. Amino acid sequence: CSVVGTKETQYF.

The chain carries TRBV12-3 or TRBV12-4 and TRBJ2-7; the D gene is possibly TRBD1 (6 bases). Trimming shortened V by 3 bases and J by 0 bases, and 12 bases separated the two germline ends. CDR3 length: 15 amino acids. The chain's CDR3 is CASSFRDTPSYEQYF. CDR3 in DNA: TGTGCCAGCAGTTTCCGGGACACCCCCTCCTACGAGCAGTACTTC.

The rearrangement uses TRBV6-2 or TRBV6-3 and TRBJ2-3; 9 nucleotides line up with TRBD1. Trimming took 6 bases from V and 1 from J; bases not matched to a gene: 5. This CDR3 is built from 15 residues. Germline V gene sequence: CDR1 MNHEY, CDR2 SVGEGT. As DNA, the CDR3 is TGTGCCAGCAGACGGGACAGGGTTGGCACAGATACGCAGTATTTT. It translates to CASRRDRVGTDTQYF.

The chain links TRBV5-1 to TRBJ1-2; D remains ambiguous. Germline CDR1 and CDR2: SGHRS and YFSETQ. The length of the CDR3 is 14 residues. Between the trimmed V and J ends, which lost 1 base and 0 bases, there was a span of 7 bases. CDR3 bases: TGCGCCAGCAGCTTGCCTGGAACTAACTATGGCTACACCTTC. This gives the protein CASSLPGTNYGYTF.